These 29 T cell receptor beta chains were sequenced from one sample in a study of T cell responses to AZD1222 COVID-19 vaccine. Measured with immunoSEQ multiplex PCR; TCRdb has only the in-frame clones, and not every one. The profile shows 100,000 to 150,000 clones, more than 70% of them singletons. Sequences were derived from peripheral blood, sampled 28 days after the second AZD1222 dose. The receptor source for this set is an adult who received the AZD1222 COVID-19 vaccine.

The sample holds one count of this clone. The rearrangement uses TRBV13 and TRBJ1-1; no clear D gene. The length of the CDR3 is 14 residues. CDR1 PRHDT and CDR2 FYEKMQ come from the germline V gene (reference sequence). Trimming pared 5 bases from V and 5 bases from J, leaving 15 bases between. This chain's CDR3 is CASSPHPGMTEAFF. Written as DNA, the CDR3 is TGTGCCAGCAGCCCCCACCCGGGTATGACTGAAGCTTTCTTT.

The rearrangement joins TRBV6-6 to TRBJ1-5; no definite D call. The CDR3 has 15 amino acids. V lost 0 bases to trimming and J lost 1 base, with 7 bases between them. Germline assignment: CDR1 MNHNY and CDR2 SVGAGI (reference sequence). The CDR3 loop is CASSYSYDSNQPQHF. The CDR3 nucleotides are TGTGCCAGCAGTTACTCGTACGACAGCAATCAGCCCCAGCATTTT.

This chain connects TRBV6-1 to TRBJ2-2; D remains ambiguous. This CDR3 has 17 residues. Per the germline V gene, CDR1 is MNHNS and CDR2 is SASEGT. V lost 2 bases and J 7 bases, leaving 20 bases between the germline ends. The CDR3 is CASSESGSARRNGELFF. The DNA of the CDR3 is TGTGCCAGCAGTGAATCCGGGTCGGCTCGGCGGAACGGGGAGCTGTTTTTT.

In this sample, this clone turned up once. The CDR3 nucleotides read TGTGCCAGCAGTTTTATCGGGATTCGGCAAGAGACCCAGTACTTC. As protein: CASSFIGIRQETQYF. The chain recombines TRBV3-1 (or the pseudogene TRBV3-2) with TRBJ2-5, with D perhaps TRBD2 (5 bases). V gave up 6 bases and J gave up 2 bases, with 16 bases separating them. Germline V gene lookup returns CDR1 LGHDT and CDR2 YNNKEL (reference sequence). The CDR3 contains 15 residues.

The genes are TRBV4-1 and TRBJ2-3; weak D call: TRBD2 (5 bases). Germline V gene data show CDR1 as MGHRA and CDR2 as YSYEKL. The CDR3 length is 14 residues. The V gene lost 6 bases and the J gene lost 4 bases, with 14 bases spanning the gap. The CDR3 DNA reads as TGCGCCAGCAGACGAACTAGTAACCCAGATACGCAGTATTTT. Translating it yields CASRRTSNPDTQYF.

Only a few counts were recorded for this clone. This rearrangement joins TRBV30 to TRBJ1-2; D is undetermined. V lost 8 bases and J lost 4, with 17 bases in between. CDR1 and CDR2 (germline): GTSNPN, SVGIG (reference sequence). CDR3 length: 13 residues. The CDR3 DNA is TGTGCCGGCCGCGATAGGGTGGGCTATGGCTACACCTTC. It specifies CAGRDRVGYGYTF.

The CDR3: CASSLETGLSGNTIYF. The CDR3, as DNA: TGTGCCAGCAGCTTAGAAACAGGGCTCTCTGGAAACACCATATATTTT. The V gene is TRBV7-8, the J gene TRBJ1-3, with a tentative D call TRBD1 (6 bases). In germline, CDR1 is SGHVS, CDR2 FQNEAQ. Trimming left V 1 base short and J 0 bases short, with 10 bases between. The CDR3 totals 16 residues.

The chain recombines TRBV18 with TRBJ2-7; 9 bases fit TRBD1. Germline CDR1 reads KGHSH; CDR2 reads LQKENI. CDR3 size: 14 residues. The V and J ends lost 6 bases and 2 bases, in that order; junction bases with no gene match: 5. In DNA form, the CDR3 reads TGTGCCAGCTCGCTCGGGACAGGGACCTACGAGCAGTACTTC. Its protein is CASSLGTGTYEQYF.

The chain combines TRBV29-1 with TRBJ1-2; D is unclear. Germline V CDR1 and CDR2: SQVTM, ANQGSEA. V was cut by 4 bases and J by 4 bases, with 19 bases left in between. CDR3 length equals 15 residues. In DNA, the CDR3 is TGCAGCGTTGCCTCAAACTCGGGAGGATCCTATGGCTACACCTTC. The encoded protein is CSVASNSGGSYGYTF.

V usage is TRBV7-2 and J usage is TRBJ1-3, with D perhaps matching TRBD1 (5 bases). This CDR3 has 16 amino acids. CDR1 and CDR2 (germline): SGHTA, FQGNSA. V lost 0 bases and J lost 4, with 13 bases in between. The CDR3 is CASSLAGGVDGNTIYF. As DNA, the CDR3 is TGTGCCAGCAGCTTAGCGGGGGGGGTCGACGGAAACACCATATATTTT.

The chain recombines TRBV7-3 with TRBJ1-5; D gene ambiguous. Trimming cost V 0 bases and J 4 bases, with 4 bases left between them. The CDR3 is 13 residues long. CDR1 is SGHTA and CDR2 is FQGTGA in the germline V gene. In DNA, the CDR3 is TGTGCCAGCAGCTTAACAGGGAATCAGCCCCAGCATTTT. Its protein is CASSLTGNQPQHF.

The rearrangement links TRBV27 to TRBJ2-5; TRBD1 matches 7 bases. This CDR3 has 16 amino acids. V shed 5 bases and J 5 bases; nucleotides not matched to a gene: 14. Germline V CDR1 and CDR2: MNHEY, SMNVEV (reference sequence). CDR3 region: CASSPWTGQESETQYF. The CDR3 bases are TGTGCCAGCAGTCCGTGGACAGGTCAGGAAAGTGAGACCCAGTACTTC.

The chain links TRBV7-6 to TRBJ2-6, with 7 bases aligning to TRBD1. The CDR3 totals 16 residues. Germline V lookup: CDR1 SGHVS, CDR2 FNYEAQ. Unmatched junction bases numbered 3, after V lost 2 bases and J lost 2 bases. CDR3 sequence reads: CASSLKGAPGANVLTF. The CDR3 DNA reads TGTGCCAGCAGCTTAAAGGGGGCGCCTGGGGCCAACGTCCTGACTTTC.

This clone was seen a single time. CDR3 sequence: CASSPTPGGSGTDTQYF. The CDR3 bases are TGTGCCAGCAGCCCTACCCCCGGCGGATCAGGCACAGATACGCAGTATTTT. The rearrangement links TRBV7-2 to TRBJ2-3, with D unclear. The CDR3 spans 17 residues. Per the germline V gene, CDR1 is SGHTA and CDR2 is FQGNSA. With 5 bases removed from V and 1 base from J, the gap between germline ends came to 19 bases. The variable domain in full, with the rest retrieved from reference TRBV7-2 and TRBJ2-3, is GAGVSQSPSNKVTEKGKDVELRCDPISGHTALYWYRQSLGQGLEFLIYFQGNSAPDKSGLPSDRFSAERTGGSVSTLTIQRTQQEDSAVYLCASSPTPGGSGTDTQYFGPGTRLTVL.

The rearrangement joins TRBV15 to TRBJ2-1; TRBD2 aligns across 10 bases. V lost 2 bases to trimming and J lost 7 bases; unmatched junction nucleotides: 17. The CDR3 length is 19 residues. Germline V gene sequence: CDR1 LNHNV, CDR2 YYDKDF (reference sequence). The CDR3 spells CATSRLPPGLAANMNEQFF. The CDR3 bases are TGTGCCACCAGCAGACTCCCTCCAGGACTAGCGGCTAATATGAATGAGCAGTTCTTC.

CDR3 loop: CASSPDRDEAFF. The DNA for the CDR3 is TGTGCCAGCTCTCCCGACCGAGATGAAGCTTTCTTT. The gene calls are TRBV18 and TRBJ1-1; the D is unclear. Per germline, CDR1 KGHSH and CDR2 LQKENI. V was cut by 6 bases and J by 7 bases, with 12 bases left in between. The CDR3 runs 12 residues.

The chain links TRBV7-9 to TRBJ1-4; D is undetermined. Trimming cost V 1 base and J 4 bases, with 7 bases left between them. Germline values: CDR1 SEHNR, CDR2 FQNEAQ (reference sequence). There are 14 residues in the CDR3. In DNA, the CDR3 is TGTGCCAGCAGCTTAGGGCTGATTAATGAAAAACTGTTTTTT. Residues: CASSLGLINEKLFF.

The chain uses TRBV11-2 and TRBJ1-2; D call uncertain. The length of the CDR3 is 12 residues. The V and J ends lost 5 bases and 5 bases respectively, with 9 bases between them. CDR1 is SGHAT and CDR2 is FQNNGV in the germline V gene. The CDR3 coding sequence is TGTGCCAGCAGCCCTACGCATTATGGCTACACCTTC. It codes for CASSPTHYGYTF.

In this sample, this clone turned up a few times. Compared with germline, one end of the junction differs, possibly owing to a read error. This sequence joins TRBV7-9 and TRBJ2-3; D is ambiguous. This CDR3 comprises 14 residues. In germline, CDR1 is SEHNR, CDR2 FQNEAQ (reference sequence). The CDR3: CASRLDLVTDTQYF. For the CDR3, the DNA is TGTGCCAGCAGGTTAGATCTAGTAACAGATACGCAGTATTTT.

V gene TRBV5-4 combines with J gene TRBJ1-5; the D is unclear. Trimming pared 3 bases from V and 4 bases from J, leaving 11 bases between. This CDR3 is 14 amino acids long. Germline V gene sequence: CDR1 SGHNT, CDR2 YYREEE (reference sequence). CDR3 DNA sequence: TGTGCCAGCAGCTCCCCGGACGGGAATCAGCCCCAGCATTTT. Its translation: CASSSPDGNQPQHF.

The chain has TRBV3-1 (or the pseudogene TRBV3-2) and TRBJ2-1; D could derive from TRBD1 or TRBD2 (5 bases each). Germline V gene lookup returns CDR1 LGHDT and CDR2 YNNKEL (reference sequence). This CDR3 spans 16 amino acids. V was clipped by 2 bases and J by 5 bases, with 16 bases between them. CDR3 nucleotide sequence: TGTGCCAGCAGCCAACTAATACCGGGGCCGGACAATGAGCAGTTCTTC. Protein sequence: CASSQLIPGPDNEQFF.

This clone has only a few counts. V gene TRBV6-5 combines with J gene TRBJ1-1, with D perhaps TRBD1 (5 bases). The CDR3 loop spans 15 amino acids. Per the germline V gene, CDR1 is MNHEY and CDR2 is SVGAGI. V lost 0 bases and J lost 3, with 11 bases in between. CDR3 bases: TGTGCCAGCAGTTACTCGCCAGGGTTCGACACTGAAGCTTTCTTT. Its translation is CASSYSPGFDTEAFF.

The chain carries TRBV5-1 and TRBJ2-2; D is unclear. This CDR3 region has 13 residues. The ends were cut back, 0 bases at V and 10 bases at J, with 10 bases in the middle. Germline V gene data show CDR1 as SGHRS and CDR2 as YFSETQ. The CDR3 DNA is TGCGCCAGCAGCTTGGGATGGGCCACGGAGCTGTTTTTT. Its protein is CASSLGWATELFF.

This sequence joins TRBV18 and TRBJ2-2; a possible D gene is TRBD1 (6 bases). The ends were cut back, 4 bases at V and 5 bases at J, with 14 bases in the middle. The CDR3 covers 15 residues. Germline assignment: CDR1 KGHSH and CDR2 LQKENI. This CDR3 is CASSQRDIGTGELFF. CDR3 bases: TGTGCCAGCTCACAAAGGGACATTGGGACCGGGGAGCTGTTTTTT.

V is TRBV21-1 and J is TRBJ1-6. TRBV21-1 is shown as a pseudogene. The CDR3 runs 15 residues. CDR3 sequence: CASNKIGRNNSPLHF. CDR3 nucleotide sequence: TGTGCCAGCAACAAGATTGGACGCAATAATTCACCCCTCCACTTT.

The chain combines TRBV7-2 with TRBJ2-3, with D perhaps being TRBD1 or TRBD2 (6 bases each). V lost 2 bases and J 0 bases, leaving 12 bases between the germline ends. This CDR3 comprises 16 residues. Germline-derived CDR1 and CDR2 are SGHTA and FQGNSA. The CDR3 loop is CASSLLGGPSTDTQYF. The CDR3 nucleotides read TGTGCCAGCAGCTTATTGGGGGGCCCTAGCACAGATACGCAGTATTTT.

This chain joins TRBV2 and TRBJ1-6; D is possibly TRBD1 (6 bases). The V end was cut by 8 bases, the J end by 9 bases, with 14 bases between. The CDR3 is 13 amino acids. The germline CDR1 and CDR2 sequences are SNHLY and FYNNEI. Here the CDR3 DNA reads TGTGCCAGCGTGCAGGGGCCCAGTTCACCCCTCCACTTT. Its translation is CASVQGPSSPLHF.

A remark on this clone: Additional DNA sequences in this sample encode the identical CDR3. This chain joins TRBV11-3 and TRBJ1-1; D uncertain. Germline V gene lookup returns CDR1 SGHNT and CDR2 YENEEA. The V gene lost 2 bases and the J gene lost 1 base, with 5 bases spanning the gap. This CDR3 has 13 residues. The CDR3 protein is CASSLNRNTEAFF. In DNA form, the CDR3 reads TGTGCCAGCAGCTTAAATCGGAACACTGAAGCTTTCTTT.

The chain combines TRBV28 with TRBJ1-1; 7 nucleotides line up with TRBD1. CDR3 size: 15 residues. V trimming: 3 bases; J trimming: 4 bases; junction bases outside the gene matches: 8. Germline loops: CDR1 MDHEN, CDR2 SYDVKM. CDR3 loop: CASSFTQGVSTEAFF. CDR3 nucleotide sequence: TGTGCCAGCAGTTTTACGCAGGGGGTGAGCACTGAAGCTTTCTTT.